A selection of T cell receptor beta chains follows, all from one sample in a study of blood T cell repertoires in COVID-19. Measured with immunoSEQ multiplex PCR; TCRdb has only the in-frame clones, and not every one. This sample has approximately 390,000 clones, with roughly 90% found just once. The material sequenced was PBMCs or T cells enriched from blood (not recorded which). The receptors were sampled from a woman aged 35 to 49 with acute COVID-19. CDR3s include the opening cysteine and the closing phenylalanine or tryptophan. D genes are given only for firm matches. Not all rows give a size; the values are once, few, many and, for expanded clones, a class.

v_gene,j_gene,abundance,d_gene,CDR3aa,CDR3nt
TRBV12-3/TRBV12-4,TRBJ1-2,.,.,CASSFRRNYGYTF,TGTGCCAGCAGTTTCCGCAGGAACTATGGCTACACCTTC
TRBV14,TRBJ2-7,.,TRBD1,CASSQPMTGGFAEQYF,TGTGCCAGCAGCCAACCAATGACAGGGGGGTTTGCCGAGCAGTACTTC
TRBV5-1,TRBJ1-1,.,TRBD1,CASSLESRDRGPFF,TGCGCCAGCAGCTTGGAGTCTCGGGACAGGGGACCTTTCTTT
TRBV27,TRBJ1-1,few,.,CASSLAPGNTEAFF,TGTGCCAGCAGTCTTGCGCCGGGAAACACTGAAGCTTTCTTT
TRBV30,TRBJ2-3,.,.,CAWSPGVATSTDTQYF,TGTGCCTGGAGTCCAGGGGTTGCCACTAGCACAGATACGCAGTATTTT
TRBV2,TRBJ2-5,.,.,CASSSFNLFSETQYF,TGTGCCAGCAGTTCCTTTAATTTGTTTTCAGAGACCCAGTACTTC
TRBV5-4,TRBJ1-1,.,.,CASSLAGEAFF,TGTGCCAGCAGCTTGGCCGGTGAAGCTTTCTTT
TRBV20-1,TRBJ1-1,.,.,CSARAITEAFF,TGCAGTGCTAGAGCCATCACTGAAGCTTTCTTT
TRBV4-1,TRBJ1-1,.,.,CASSLNWGPAGGAFF,TGCGCCAGCAGCCTAAACTGGGGTCCTGCGGGAGGAGCTTTCTTT
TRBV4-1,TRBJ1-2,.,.,CASSHTGKQYGYTF,TGCGCCAGCAGCCATACGGGGAAACAATATGGCTACACCTTC
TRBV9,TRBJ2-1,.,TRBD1,CASSARGQGGEQFF,TGTGCCAGCAGCGCGAGGGGACAGGGAGGTGAGCAGTTCTTC
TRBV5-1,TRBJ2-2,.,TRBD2,CASSFSSGATGELFF,TGCGCCAGCAGCTTCAGCAGCGGGGCCACCGGGGAGCTGTTTTTT
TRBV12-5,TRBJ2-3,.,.,CASKRGTDTQYF,TGTGCTAGCAAGCGGGGCACAGATACGCAGTATTTT
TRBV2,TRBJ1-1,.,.,CASSQQGQNTEAFF,TGTGCCAGCAGTCAACAGGGCCAGAACACTGAAGCTTTCTTT
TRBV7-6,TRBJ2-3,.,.,CASSYSRGDTQYF,TGTGCCAGCAGCTACTCACGTGGAGATACGCAGTATTTT
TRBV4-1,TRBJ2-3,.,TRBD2,CASRHGLLAGGPSADTQYF,TGCGCCAGCAGACACGGATTGCTAGCGGGGGGGCCTAGTGCAGATACGCAGTATTTT
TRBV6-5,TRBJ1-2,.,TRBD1,CASSYSGQAIGDF,TGTGCCAGCAGTTACTCGGGACAGGCGATTGGGGACTTC
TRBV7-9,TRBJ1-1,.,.,CASSPLEGGRNTEAFF,TGTGCCAGCAGCCCTTTGGAGGGGGGGAGAAACACTGAAGCTTTCTTT
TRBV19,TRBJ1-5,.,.,CASSIGVSNQPQHF,TGTGCCAGTAGTATCGGTGTTAGCAATCAGCCCCAGCATTTT
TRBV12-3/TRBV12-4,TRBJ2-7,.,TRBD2,CASSPTSDEQYF,TGTGCCAGCAGCCCTACTAGCGACGAGCAGTACTTC
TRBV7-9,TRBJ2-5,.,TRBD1,CASSSERQGYLQETQYF,TGTGCCAGCAGCTCGGAGAGACAGGGATATCTACAAGAGACCCAGTACTTC
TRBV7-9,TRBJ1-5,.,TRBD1,CASSYTTGENQPQHF,TGTGCCAGCAGCTATACGACAGGGGAGAATCAGCCCCAGCATTTT
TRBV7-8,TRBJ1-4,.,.,CASSFIRGEKLFF,TGTGCCAGCAGCTTCATCAGGGGAGAAAAACTGTTTTTT
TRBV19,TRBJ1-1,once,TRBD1,CASSWDRGRDTEAFF,TGTGCCAGTAGTTGGGACAGGGGGCGCGACACTGAAGCTTTCTTT
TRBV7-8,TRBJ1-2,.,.,CASSLTPGVKGYGYTF,TGTGCCAGCAGCTTAACCCCCGGGGTGAAAGGCTATGGCTACACCTTC
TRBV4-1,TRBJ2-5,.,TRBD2,CASSQDYHVGGGAGETQYF,TGCGCCAGCAGCCAAGATTATCACGTCGGCGGGGGGGCCGGTGAGACCCAGTACTTC
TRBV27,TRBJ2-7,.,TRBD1,CASSLGQGDEQYF,TGTGCCAGCAGTTTGGGACAGGGCGACGAGCAGTACTTC
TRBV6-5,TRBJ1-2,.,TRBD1,CASSYDRGIPNYGYTF,TGTGCCAGCAGTTATGACAGGGGGATACCTAACTATGGCTACACCTTC
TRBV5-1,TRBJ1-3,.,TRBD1,CASSNDRGGNTIYF,TGCGCCAGCAGCAACGACAGGGGCGGAAACACCATATATTTT
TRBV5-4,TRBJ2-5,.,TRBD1,CASSSQTGGETQYF,TGTGCCAGCAGCAGCCAGACAGGGGGAGAGACCCAGTACTTC
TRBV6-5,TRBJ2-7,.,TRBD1,CASSRDRAVSYEQYF,TGTGCCAGCAGTAGGGACAGGGCGGTTTCCTACGAGCAGTACTTC
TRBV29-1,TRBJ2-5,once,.,CSVEDLETQYF,TGCAGCGTTGAAGATCTGGAGACCCAGTACTTC
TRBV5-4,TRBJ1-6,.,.,CASSFLRLRTNSPLHF,TGTGCCAGCAGCTTTCTGAGACTGAGAACTAATTCACCCCTCCACTTT
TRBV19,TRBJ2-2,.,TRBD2,CASSIIAGDTGELFF,TGTGCCAGTAGTATAATAGCGGGGGACACCGGGGAGCTGTTTTTT
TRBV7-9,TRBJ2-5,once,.,CASSSGGPETQYF,TGTGCCAGCAGCTCCGGTGGGCCAGAGACCCAGTACTTC
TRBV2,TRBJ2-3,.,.,CASDSKRLSTQYF,TGTGCCAGCGATTCGAAGAGACTTAGTACGCAGTATTTT
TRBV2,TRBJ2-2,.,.,CASSEVAGELFF,TGTGCCAGCAGTGAAGTAGCCGGGGAGCTGTTTTTT
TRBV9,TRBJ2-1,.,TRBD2,CASSAPSGGARFF,TGTGCCAGCAGCGCCCCTAGCGGGGGGGCTCGATTCTTC
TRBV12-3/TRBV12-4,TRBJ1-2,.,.,CASRKLTIAGYTF,TGTGCCAGCAGAAAACTAACGATTGCGGGCTACACCTTC
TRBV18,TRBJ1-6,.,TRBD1,CASSDRTGLSYNSPLHF,TGTGCCAGCTCAGACAGGACAGGCCTCTCCTATAATTCACCCCTCCACTTT
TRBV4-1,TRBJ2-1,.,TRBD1,CASSPQGVAGAYNEQFF,TGCGCCAGCAGCCCCCAGGGGGTAGCCGGGGCGTACAATGAGCAGTTCTTC
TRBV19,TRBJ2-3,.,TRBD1,CASRAIQGASTDTQYF,TGTGCCAGTAGGGCAATACAGGGGGCTAGCACAGATACGCAGTATTTT
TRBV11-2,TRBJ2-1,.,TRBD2,CASSYPSGLAGVQFF,TGTGCCAGCAGCTACCCCTCGGGACTAGCGGGGGTCCAGTTCTTC
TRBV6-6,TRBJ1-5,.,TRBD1,CASSGQGRNQPQHF,TGTGCCAGCAGTGGACAGGGTCGCAATCAGCCCCAGCATTTT
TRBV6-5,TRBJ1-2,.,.,CASTPLRTQNGYTF,TGTGCCAGCACACCCCTCCGGACACAAAATGGCTACACCTTC
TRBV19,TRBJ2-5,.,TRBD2,CATGGGLQETQYF,TGTGCCACCGGGGGAGGGTTACAAGAGACCCAGTACTTC
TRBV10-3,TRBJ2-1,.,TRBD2,CAISTTREADRNEQFF,TGTGCCATCAGTACCACCCGGGAGGCCGATAGGAATGAGCAGTTCTTC
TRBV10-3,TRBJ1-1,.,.,CAMGRGDTEAFF,TGTGCCATGGGGAGGGGGGACACTGAAGCTTTCTTT
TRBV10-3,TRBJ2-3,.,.,CASSGLRTDTQYF,TGTGCCAGTTCGGGACTCCGCACAGATACGCAGTATTTT
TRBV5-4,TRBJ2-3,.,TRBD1,CASNYRGQTDTQYF,TGTGCCAGCAACTACAGGGGGCAGACAGATACGCAGTATTTT
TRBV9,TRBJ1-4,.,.,CASSVSPPTGRANEKLFF,TGTGCCAGCAGCGTTTCTCCGCCTACGGGGAGGGCTAATGAAAAACTGTTTTTT
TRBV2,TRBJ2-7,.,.,CASSGAGHFYEQYF,TGTGCCAGCAGTGGGGCAGGACACTTCTACGAGCAGTACTTC
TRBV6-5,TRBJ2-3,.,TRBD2,CASSNRLAGTDTQYF,TGTGCCAGCAGCAATCGACTAGCGGGCACAGATACGCAGTATTTT